Sequencing of this T cell receptor beta chain was carried out in a study of identical twins. CDR1 and CDR2 from the germline V gene are MNHNY and SVGAGI (reference sequence). This CDR3 spans 13 amino acids. Trimming left V 10 bases short and J 4 bases short, with 16 bases between. All donors comprised healthy Caucasians. With respect to this clonotype: The target antigen is unknown.

Template switching (which added a universal primer site) was used, and cDNA carried unique molecular identifiers. MiXCR, run by TCRdb on the 5' RACE reads, gives a single entry per CDR3 protein. The sample lists roughly 250,000 distinct CDR3 sequences, over 13% occurring once. Study-wide points: An excess of low generation probability was shown by twin-shared out-of-frame alpha sequences. The abundant beta clonotypes from cord blood had fewer insertions, and memory repertoires had none of this.

This clonotype was sampled from a woman younger than 35 in good health. This chain connects TRBV6-6 to TRBJ1-1; D uncertain. Sequencing was done on a sample of memory (CD45RO+) T cells sorted from blood. CDR3 protein: CATREAHGTEAFF. In DNA form, the CDR3 reads TGTGCCACACGGGAGGCCCATGGCACTGAAGCTTTCTTT.